This TCR beta chain was recovered during a study of graft-versus-host responses after intestinal transplantation. Method: immunoSEQ multiplex PCR; TCRdb's copy keeps in-frame clones and lacks some. The sample shows approximately 9,800 clones, under 35% of them seen only once. Post-reaction sorting isolated proliferating CFSE-low CD3+CD4+ and CD3+CD8+ responders. This clone was counted only a few times. This material consisted of alloreactive CD4+ T cells from a mixed lymphocyte reaction culture, taken before transplantation. The subset is: CFSE-low proliferating T cells sorted from roughly 6-day pre-transplant mixed lymphocyte reaction (GvH or HvG direction). The receptor was derived from a human patient who was an organ donor for intestinal transplantation.

CDR3 region: CASSPIWGVSNQPQHF. The CDR3 DNA is TGTGCCAGCAGCCCGATATGGGGAGTGAGCAATCAGCCCCAGCATTTT. The V and J genes are TRBV7-8 and TRBJ1-5; D gene ambiguous. Germline V lookup: CDR1 SGHVS, CDR2 FQNEAQ. There are 16 residues in the CDR3. V lost 5 bases and J lost 1, with 15 bases in between.